A selection of T cell receptor beta chains follows, all from one sample in a study of monozygotic twins with inflammatory bowel disease. TCRdb re-called the 5' RACE reads and shows each CDR3 protein once, DNA omitted. The data include about 210,000 distinct CDR3 sequences; the top ten clones carry less than 2%. Material: blood. The receptors were gathered from a human donor with ulcerative colitis or Crohn's disease, or a healthy co-twin of an affected twin (not recorded which). The CDR3 runs from the conserved cysteine through the conserved F or W.

TRBV20-1	TRBJ2-3	CSAMPPGLRTDTQYF
TRBV7-2	TRBJ2-7	CASSPGTGSDEQYF
TRBV6-1	TRBJ2-3	CASRDRGRADTQYF
TRBV18	TRBJ1-1	CASSPSEDTMNTEAFF
TRBV14	TRBJ1-6	CASSHLGGNSPLHF
TRBV7-9	TRBJ1-2	CASSFGGQGYGYTF
TRBV6-5	TRBJ1-2	CASSSPGGTGYTF
TRBV5-1	TRBJ1-1	CASSLGQGANTEAFF
TRBV6-5	TRBJ2-6	CASSLQALPGANVLTF
TRBV11-2	TRBJ2-3	CASSFRLAGSTDTQYF
TRBV7-2	TRBJ2-2	CASSPTSRAGELFF
TRBV25-1	TRBJ2-1	CASTKATGKGNEQFF
TRBV5-1	TRBJ2-1	CASSQASGGSGFF
TRBV5-5	TRBJ1-1	CASSVRLNTEAFF
TRBV5-1	TRBJ1-5	CASSAGPVGNQPQHF
TRBV29-1	TRBJ1-1	CSVESRNTEAFF
TRBV12-3/TRBV12-4	TRBJ1-1	CASTRGFPEAFF
TRBV7-9	TRBJ2-5	CASSLEEGVTQYF
TRBV7-2	TRBJ2-7	CASSPGGRAGEQYF
TRBV12-3/TRBV12-4	TRBJ2-2	CASSSTRGLNTGELFF
TRBV4-2	TRBJ2-3	CASSQGWTGTDTQYF
TRBV7-9	TRBJ1-5	CASSPIIRDRNQPQHF
TRBV20-1	TRBJ2-3	CSARADRGSTDTQYF
TRBV20-1	TRBJ1-6	CSARDAQLNNSPLHF
TRBV5-1	TRBJ2-1	CASSLAAGLIYNEQFF
TRBV7-9	TRBJ1-5	CASSQTGGENSNQPQHF
TRBV20-1	TRBJ1-5	CSASSLTVNQPQHF
TRBV10-3	TRBJ1-4	CAIIPQRGETTNEKLFF
TRBV7-6	TRBJ2-2	CASSLRLEANTGELFF
TRBV19	TRBJ1-5	CASSYQGRGQPQHF
TRBV19	TRBJ2-5	CASSTGTSGLPSGGETQYF
TRBV5-1	TRBJ2-3	CASSTPAGGADTQYF
TRBV6-5	TRBJ1-4	CASSYRGGTAEKLFF
TRBV10-3	TRBJ2-7	CAIRGSGEQYF
TRBV4-1	TRBJ2-3	CASSQDLGGTHTDTQYF
TRBV3-1	TRBJ1-3	CASSQRGTRGNTIYF
TRBV5-1	TRBJ2-5	CASSMGMSGARETQYF
TRBV9	TRBJ2-7	CASSVAGGQGMYEQYF
TRBV11-1	TRBJ1-1	CASSLSRGQGASNTEAFF
TRBV7-8	TRBJ2-7	CASSLGAREQYF
TRBV7-2	TRBJ2-3	CASSLGLAYLRDTQYF
TRBV24-1	TRBJ2-2	CATSVTGNTGELFF
TRBV13	TRBJ1-5	CASSPSRAQPQHF
TRBV20-1	TRBJ2-7	CSALSQGGLREQYF
TRBV10-3	TRBJ1-1	CAISESEDSEAFF
TRBV14	TRBJ1-2	CASSQTGQKNFLYGYTF
TRBV29-1	TRBJ1-2	CSVNPRDRGYGYTF
TRBV7-9	TRBJ2-1	CASSSPRTSPYNEQFF
TRBV29-1	TRBJ1-5	CSVAGQFNQPQHF